The 32 T cell receptor beta chains listed next were all sequenced from one sample in a study of blood T cells in healthy people across ages. It was with a sample-barcoded 5' primer and a J-beta primer mix that a second PCR of about 6 to 12 cycles was run. TCRdb fed the 5' RACE reads into MiXCR, producing one record per CDR3 protein. This sample has fewer than 950,000 distinct CDR3 sequences, with less than 70% found just once. Sample: blood. The source is a man of 80 years or more in good health.

J is TRBJ1-1 and V is TRBV11-2; D gene unclear. Germline assignment: CDR1 SGHAT and CDR2 FQNNGV. The ends were cut back, 3 bases at V and 6 bases at J, with 17 bases in the middle. The CDR3 runs 15 residues. CDR3 residues: CASSFGTRSYAEAFF. CDR3 in DNA: TGTGCCAGCAGCTTCGGCACCAGGTCCTATGCTGAAGCTTTCTTT.

The chain has TRBV29-1 and TRBJ1-4, with D tentatively TRBD1 (5 bases). CDR1 SQVTM and CDR2 ANQGSEA come from the germline V gene. The CDR3 spans 12 residues. The V end lost 0 bases, the J end lost 8 bases, and 7 bases lay between the germline ends. DNA for the CDR3: TGCAGCGTTGAAGAAGGGGCCGAAAAACTGTTTTTT. It translates to CSVEEGAEKLFF.

The V call is TRBV6-6, the J call TRBJ2-3, with D possibly TRBD1 on 5 matching bases. The germline V gene has CDR1 MNHNY and CDR2 SVGAGI (reference sequence). The germline V and J ends were trimmed by 0 bases and 7 bases, with 11 bases remaining between them. The CDR3 has 14 residues. CDR3 nucleotides: TGTGCCAGCAGTTACTCGCAGGGTCAAAATACGCAGTATTTT. This translates into CASSYSQGQNTQYF.

V and J are TRBV3-1 and TRBJ1-2, with D unclear. CDR1 LGHDT and CDR2 YNNKEL come from the germline V gene (reference sequence). V gave up 3 bases and J gave up 8 bases, with 10 bases separating them. This CDR3 is built from 12 residues. CDR3 residues: CASSQASSGYTF. DNA of the CDR3: TGTGCCAGCAGCCAGGCGTCGTCAGGCTACACCTTC.

This clonotype was detected only a few times. The V gene is TRBV7-6, the J gene TRBJ1-2; D gene uncertain. In germline, CDR1 is SGHVS, CDR2 FNYEAQ. The CDR3 sequence is 13 residues long. Trimming cost V 5 bases and J 10 bases, with 17 bases left between them. The DNA of the CDR3 is TGTGCCAGCAGCACTGGGCCCGGCGGAGTCTACACCTTC. It is translated as CASSTGPGGVYTF.

The V gene is TRBV27, the J gene TRBJ2-7, with 7 nucleotides matching TRBD2. CDR1 is MNHEY and CDR2 is SMNVEV in the germline V gene (reference sequence). V lost 3 bases to trimming and J lost 1 base; unmatched junction nucleotides: 6. The CDR3 consists of 15 residues. The CDR3 DNA is TGTGCCAGCAGTTTGAGTAGCGGGCCATCCTACGAGCAGTACTTC. Translating it yields CASSLSSGPSYEQYF.

This clonotype occurred many times. This chain connects TRBV6-5 to TRBJ2-3; D remains unclear. V was trimmed by 6 bases and J by 2 bases, leaving 9 bases between them. There are 13 residues in the CDR3. Germline lookup yields CDR1 MNHEY and CDR2 SVGAGI. CDR3: CASSESPTDTQYF. For the CDR3, the DNA is TGTGCCAGCAGCGAAAGTCCCACAGATACGCAGTATTTT.

V gene TRBV6-2 or TRBV6-3 combines with J gene TRBJ2-2; the D gene is possibly TRBD2 (7 bases). Deletions cut 6 bases from V and 5 bases from J, with 22 bases between. Germline-derived CDR1 and CDR2 are MNHEY and SVGEGT. The CDR3 runs to 17 residues. CDR3 bases: TGTGCCAGCAGCCGAGCGGGCGGGGGCCTCGGGACCGGGGAGCTGTTTTTT. Protein product: CASSRAGGGLGTGELFF.

The rearrangement joins TRBV9 to TRBJ2-1; D uncertain. Germline loops: CDR1 SGDLS, CDR2 YYNGEE. The CDR3 contains 15 residues. The V end lost 0 bases, the J end lost 2 bases, and 9 bases lay between the germline ends. This CDR3 reads CASSVASDPYNEQFF. The CDR3 DNA reads as TGTGCCAGCAGCGTAGCCAGCGACCCCTACAATGAGCAGTTCTTC.

The V call is TRBV7-3, the J call TRBJ1-2; 7 positions match TRBD1. V was clipped by 5 bases and J by 4 bases; unmatched bases: 16. CDR1 SGHTA and CDR2 FQGTGA come from the germline V gene. This CDR3 is built from 17 residues. CDR3 in amino acids: CASSTSPGQLKFYGYTF. CDR3 in DNA: TGTGCCAGCAGCACTAGCCCGGGACAGCTGAAGTTCTATGGCTACACCTTC.

A single count supports this clonotype. The chain links TRBV20-1 to TRBJ2-3, with TRBD2 matching 10 bases. CDR1 and CDR2 from the germline V gene are DFQATT and SNEGSKA (reference sequence). This CDR3 has 16 amino acids. Trimming at V came to 0 bases and at J to 2 bases, leaving 5 bases not matched to a gene. CDR3 in amino acids: CSARDPLAGLTDTQYF. The CDR3 region has the DNA TGCAGTGCTAGAGACCCACTAGCGGGACTCACAGATACGCAGTATTTT.

This clonotype was detected a few times. V usage is TRBV20-1 and J usage is TRBJ2-5; D gene unclear. CDR3 length equals 12 residues. V lost 0 bases to trimming and J lost 5 bases, with 7 bases between them. The germline CDR1 and CDR2 sequences are DFQATT and SNEGSKA (reference sequence). The CDR3 DNA reads as TGCAGTGCTAGAGAGGCGGCGGAGACCCAGTACTTC. Translated: CSAREAAETQYF.

DNA of the CDR3: TGTGCCAGCAGCCAGAGAGGAAGGCACAGATACGCGTATTTT. Translated: CASSQRGRHRYAYF. The chain has TRBV13 and TRBJ2-3; no clear D. The CDR3 totals 14 residues. Trimming stripped 5 bases from V and 14 bases from J, with 23 bases between. Looked up from germline, CDR1 is PRHDT and CDR2 is FYEKMQ (reference sequence).

V is TRBV5-1 and J is TRBJ1-1; no reliable D call. The CDR3 is made up of 14 amino acids. Germline V CDR1 and CDR2: SGHRS, YFSETQ. The germline V and J ends were trimmed by 2 bases and 2 bases, with 10 bases remaining between them. CDR3 sequence: CASSFTVTNTEAFF. CDR3 DNA: TGCGCCAGCAGCTTTACGGTGACAAACACTGAAGCTTTCTTT.

The V gene is TRBV12-3 or TRBV12-4, the J gene TRBJ2-4; D is unresolved. The J call may be incorrect, as the DNA end agrees better with TRBJ2-7. The CDR3 runs 17 residues. As DNA, the CDR3 is TGTGCCAGCAGTTTAAATGGATTGGGGAAGGGATCCTACGAGCAGTACTTC. Residues: CASSLNGLGKGSYEQYF.

The V call is TRBV6-5, the J call TRBJ2-5, with D possibly TRBD2 on 5 matching bases. Germline V CDR1 and CDR2: MNHEY, SVGAGI. V dropped 5 bases and J dropped 6 bases, with 13 bases sitting between them. The CDR3 contains 13 residues. The CDR3 is CASSPLVIQTQYF. The CDR3 nucleotides read TGTGCCAGCAGTCCACTAGTCATTCAGACCCAGTACTTC.

The V call is TRBV7-9, the J call TRBJ1-6; D perhaps matches TRBD1 (5 bases). Germline V lookup: CDR1 SEHNR, CDR2 FQNEAQ (reference sequence). V was trimmed by 2 bases and J by 9 bases, leaving 11 bases between them. The CDR3 extends over 14 amino acids. CDR3 loop: CASSLMRGGSPLHF. CDR3 sequence (DNA): TGTGCCAGCAGCTTAATGAGGGGCGGTTCACCCCTCCACTTT.

This chain joins TRBV3-1 and TRBJ1-1; a possible D gene is TRBD1 (6 bases). V shed 5 bases and J shed 0 bases, with 13 bases lying between them. Germline V gives CDR1 LGHDT, CDR2 YNNKEL (reference sequence). The CDR3 totals 15 residues. CDR3 nucleotides: TGTGCCAGCAGCTACTTCGACAGGATGAACACTGAAGCTTTCTTT. Translating it yields CASSYFDRMNTEAFF.

V gene TRBV3-1 combines with J gene TRBJ1-6, with a tentative D call TRBD1 (5 bases). Germline V lookup: CDR1 LGHDT, CDR2 YNNKEL (reference sequence). This CDR3 region has 12 residues. Trimming removed 4 bases from V and 13 bases from J, with 11 bases in between. The CDR3 DNA follows: TGTGCCAGCAGCCCAGGGACGTCTCCCCTCCACTTT. Its translation is CASSPGTSPLHF.

The chain links TRBV14 to TRBJ1-4; D is perhaps TRBD1 (5 bases). The germline CDR1 and CDR2 sequences are SGHDN and FVKESK. Trimming stripped 0 bases from V and 8 bases from J, with 13 bases between. This CDR3 comprises 15 residues. CDR3 bases: TGTGCCAGCAGCCAAGATTTCGGGGGTCGAGAAAAACTGTTTTTT. As protein: CASSQDFGGREKLFF.

In DNA form, the CDR3 reads TGTGCCAGCAGTTTAGGAGGGGACAATCAGCCCCAGCATTTT. Its translation: CASSLGGDNQPQHF. This chain uses TRBV28 with TRBJ1-5, with D possibly TRBD1 on 5 matching bases. Per germline, CDR1 MDHEN and CDR2 SYDVKM. This CDR3 comprises 14 residues. Trimming pared 2 bases from V and 3 bases from J, leaving 8 bases between.

This clonotype has a handful of counts. The chain couples TRBV28 to TRBJ2-2; D unresolved. CDR3 length equals 12 residues. Germline V gene lookup returns CDR1 MDHEN and CDR2 SYDVKM. V shed 6 bases and J shed 4 bases, with 6 bases lying between them. The DNA for the CDR3 is TGTGCCAGCAGCCCCTCCACCGGGGAGCTGTTTTTT. Residues: CASSPSTGELFF.

The gene calls are TRBV29-1 and TRBJ2-1; maybe TRBD2 (5 bases). There are 13 residues in the CDR3. CDR1 and CDR2 (germline): SQVTM, ANQGSEA. The CDR3 DNA reads TGCACCACTGATGAGGGCCGGGTTGATGAGCAGTTCTTC. It is translated as CTTDEGRVDEQFF.

The genes are TRBV29-1 and TRBJ2-4; 7 bases match TRBD2. Looked up from germline, CDR1 is SQVTM and CDR2 is ANQGSEA. This CDR3 has 14 amino acids. With V trimmed by 4 bases and J by 2 bases, 5 bases remained unmatched. The DNA for the CDR3 is TGCAGCGTTGGTCCGGGGGGACCCAAAAACATTCAGTACTTC. Protein: CSVGPGGPKNIQYF.

The chain joins TRBV4-2 to TRBJ2-7, with TRBD2 matching 8 bases. Trimming took 1 base from V and 7 from J; bases not matched to a gene: 9. The CDR3 loop spans 15 amino acids. Germline CDR1 reads LGHNA; CDR2 reads YNFKEQ. CDR3 loop: CASSQAQREKDEQYF. DNA for the CDR3: TGTGCCAGCAGCCAAGCCCAGCGGGAGAAGGATGAGCAGTACTTC.

The chain links TRBV20-1 to TRBJ2-1, with a tentative D call TRBD2 (5 bases). Between the trimmed V and J ends, which lost 1 base and 8 bases, there was a span of 12 bases. Germline CDR1 and CDR2: DFQATT and SNEGSKA (reference sequence). This CDR3 has 13 residues. The chain's CDR3 is CSARAPSRDEQFF. CDR3 sequence (DNA): TGCAGTGCTAGAGCCCCCTCGCGGGATGAGCAGTTCTTC.

The chain joins TRBV2 to TRBJ2-5; possible D gene TRBD1, 5 bases. The V end was cut by 7 bases, the J end by 2 bases, with 11 bases between. Germline V CDR1 and CDR2: SNHLY, FYNNEI. The CDR3 totals 13 residues. CDR3 coding DNA: TGTGCCAGCACGCGACAGTATCAAGAGACCCAGTACTTC. This codes for CASTRQYQETQYF.

This chain connects TRBV3-1 to TRBJ2-3; D possibly corresponds to TRBD1 (6 bases). The CDR3 has 18 residues. V lost 0 bases and J 11 bases, leaving 27 bases between the germline ends. In germline, CDR1 is LGHDT, CDR2 YNNKEL (reference sequence). The CDR3 DNA sequence: TGTGCCAGCAGCCAAGATAACAGGGAACTAGTTCCCACAGATGTGCAGTATTTT. Translation: CASSQDNRELVPTDVQYF.

CDR3 bases: TGTGCCAGCAGTCCCCCGGGACAGGGATCCCAAGCCAAAAACATTCAGTACTTC. It yields the protein CASSPPGQGSQAKNIQYF. V usage is TRBV12-3 or TRBV12-4 and J usage is TRBJ2-4, with 9 bases fitting TRBD1. The CDR3 extends over 18 amino acids. J gave up 0 bases and V 5 bases, and 11 bases lay outside the gene matches.

The chain recombines TRBV10-2 with TRBJ2-1, with D hard to call. The CDR3 sequence is 14 residues long. Germline CDR1 WSHSY, CDR2 SAAADI. Trimming took 5 bases from V and 0 from J, leaving 8 bases between them. The DNA of the CDR3 is TGCGCCAGCAGTCCGCCCAGCTCCTACAATGAGCAGTTCTTC. This gives the protein CASSPPSSYNEQFF.

This clonotype occurred a few times. The V gene is TRBV5-1, the J gene TRBJ2-7, with 7 nucleotides matching TRBD2. The CDR3 is made up of 14 amino acids. V trimming: 0 bases; J trimming: 7 bases; junction bases outside the gene matches: 7. The germline V gene encodes CDR1 SGHRS and CDR2 YFSETQ. The CDR3 loop is CASSLAPSAGEQYF. CDR3 bases: TGCGCCAGCAGCTTGGCGCCATCAGCGGGGGAGCAGTACTTC.

Only one count was recorded for this clonotype. V gene TRBV20-1 combines with J gene TRBJ2-1, with 9 bases fitting TRBD2. The CDR3 covers 16 residues. CDR1 is DFQATT and CDR2 is SNEGSKA in the germline V gene (reference sequence). V dropped 4 bases and J dropped 0; count of bases not matched to a gene: 7. The DNA of the CDR3 is TGCAGTGCTACTAGCGGGGATTTCAGCTCCTACAATGAGCAGTTCTTC. Encoded protein: CSATSGDFSSYNEQFF.